A selection of T cell receptor beta chains follows, all from one sample in a study of cytotoxic CD8 clonotypes in ibrutinib-treated CLL. Data came from immunoSEQ multiplex PCR; TCRdb stores just in-frame clones and leaves some out. The sample lists about 250,000 clones; 70% were seen once. Source: PBMCs, taken after 24 months of ibrutinib treatment. The receptor set was obtained from a human donor with chronic lymphocytic leukemia. Both conserved end residues are part of each CDR3. Each record gives: clone size, D gene, J gene, V gene, CDR3 length, CDR3 protein, CDR3 DNA. D genes are given only for firm matches. Part of the rows lack a size; the others show once, few, many or a class for expanded clones.

- TRBD2 TRBJ2-1 TRBV4-1 18 CASSQEVTSGNPYNEQFF TGCGCCAGCAGCCAAGAAGTCACTAGCGGGAACCCTTACAATGAGCAGTTCTTC
- TRBD2 TRBJ2-2 TRBV29-1 15 CSTPLAGGPKGELFF TGCAGCACGCCACTAGCGGGAGGGCCTAAGGGGGAGCTGTTTTTT
few - TRBJ2-7 TRBV28 12 CASSSRGSEQYF TGTGCCAGCAGCTCCAGGGGAAGCGAGCAGTACTTC
- - TRBJ2-1 TRBV7-8 16 CASSLGPSPTYNEQFF TGTGCCAGCAGCTTAGGGCCTAGCCCCACCTACAATGAGCAGTTCTTC
few - TRBJ2-6 TRBV16 16 CASSQSYGTGANVLTF TGTGCCAGCAGCCAATCGTATGGCACTGGGGCCAACGTCCTGACTTTC
few - TRBJ2-7 TRBV27 12 CASSLGGHEQYF TGTGCCAGCAGCCTAGGGGGTCACGAGCAGTACTTC
- - TRBJ2-3 TRBV7-9 14 CASSLVETGDTQYF TGTGCCAGCAGCTTAGTTGAAACGGGAGATACGCAGTATTTT
once TRBD2 TRBJ2-5 TRBV4-1 20 CASSQDNQGLAGLLRETQYF TGCGCCAGCAGCCAAGATAACCAGGGTCTAGCGGGCCTCCTGCGGGAGACCCAGTACTTC
- TRBD1 TRBJ2-2 TRBV9 15 CASSVGGGNTGELFF TGTGCCAGCAGCGTAGGAGGGGGCAACACCGGGGAGCTGTTTTTT
- TRBD1 TRBJ2-7 TRBV5-1 16 CASSLGLGTGFDEQYF TGCGCCAGCAGCTTGGGCCTCGGGACAGGGTTCGACGAGCAGTACTTC
- - TRBJ2-7 TRBV5-6 13 CASSPQSGYEQYF TGTGCCAGCAGCCCCCAGTCGGGTTACGAGCAGTACTTC
- - TRBJ2-1 TRBV29-1 15 CSVPTSRGGLRGQFF TGCAGCGTTCCCACCTCTAGGGGGGGGTTGAGAGGGCAGTTCTTC
- - TRBJ2-3 TRBV27 15 CASSFGNDLTDTQYF TGTGCCAGCAGTTTCGGGAATGATCTCACAGATACGCAGTATTTT
once - TRBJ2-1 TRBV7-9 15 CASSLLPDGGNEQFF TGTGCCAGCAGCTTACTTCCAGACGGTGGGAATGAGCAGTTCTTC
- - TRBJ2-5 TRBV6-5 14 CASTSPGRRETQYF TGTGCCAGTACGAGTCCCGGGCGTCGAGAGACCCAGTACTTC
- TRBD1 TRBJ2-7 TRBV29-1 15 CSVEAPGQGIYEQYF TGCAGCGTTGAAGCACCGGGACAGGGGATTTACGAGCAGTACTTC
- - TRBJ1-4 TRBV4-3 14 CASRITATNEKLFF TGCGCCAGCAGGATCACCGCAACTAATGAAAAACTGTTTTTT
few TRBD2 TRBJ2-1 TRBV4-1 17 CASSQEPRTSGSYEQFF TGCGCCAGCAGCCAAGAACCCCGGACTAGCGGGAGTTATGAGCAGTTCTTC
- - TRBJ1-2 TRBV28 13 CASSFSQNYGYTF TGTGCCAGCAGTTTTAGTCAGAACTATGGCTACACCTTC
few - TRBJ2-2 TRBV28 12 CATNSNTGELFF TGTGCCACTAACTCAAACACCGGGGAGCTGTTTTTT
- TRBD2 TRBJ2-7 TRBV28 14 CASRHSGIAYEQYF TGTGCCAGCAGACATAGCGGGATCGCCTACGAGCAGTACTTC
once - TRBJ2-2 TRBV5-1 13 CASSSTETGELFF TGCGCCAGCAGCTCCACAGAAACCGGGGAGCTGTTTTTT
- - TRBJ2-3 TRBV7-9 13 CAASSGITDTQYF TGTGCCGCCAGTTCGGGAATAACAGATACGCAGTATTTT
- TRBD2 TRBJ2-1 TRBV5-4 15 CASSPPGTSFDEQFF TGTGCCAGCAGCCCCCCAGGGACTAGCTTCGATGAGCAGTTCTTC
- - TRBJ2-7 TRBV2 14 CASKVGTGNYEQYF TGTGCCAGCAAGGTAGGAACAGGGAACTACGAGCAGTACTTC
- - TRBJ1-5 TRBV27 13 CASSSRAEQPQHF TGTGCCAGCAGTTCAAGGGCGGAGCAGCCCCAGCATTTT
- TRBD1 TRBJ2-2 TRBV19 15 CASLTGTGRTGELFF TGTGCCAGTTTAACCGGGACAGGGAGGACCGGGGAGCTGTTTTTT
- - TRBJ2-6 TRBV18 15 CASSPIPGQLNVLTF TGTGCCAGCTCACCGATTCCGGGGCAGCTCAACGTCCTGACTTTC
- - TRBJ1-2 TRBV5-5 13 CASSLDEGVGYTF TGTGCCAGCAGCTTGGATGAAGGGGTAGGCTACACCTTC
- - TRBJ2-7 TRBV13 14 CASSPFRGANEQYF TGTGCCAGCAGCCCGTTCCGAGGGGCAAACGAGCAGTACTTC
- - TRBJ1-4 TRBV19 14 CASSSKTTNEKLFF TGTGCCAGTAGTAGCAAAACAACTAATGAAAAACTGTTTTTT
- TRBD2 TRBJ2-7 TRBV5-1 16 CASSSTAGTTLREQYF TGCGCCAGCAGCTCAACGGCCGGGACTACCCTGAGGGAGCAGTACTTC
- - TRBJ2-1 TRBV28 14 CASSLYLRGGEQFF TGTGCCAGCAGTTTATACCTCAGGGGGGGTGAGCAGTTCTTC
- - TRBJ2-7 TRBV14 11 CASSQELWQYF TGTGCCAGCAGCCAAGAGTTGTGGCAGTACTTC
- - TRBJ2-7 TRBV27 13 CASSFAGIYEQYF TGTGCCAGCAGTTTTGCAGGGATCTACGAGCAGTACTTC
- TRBD1 TRBJ2-2 TRBV19 16 CASSIVGGAVTGELFF TGTGCCAGTAGTATTGTAGGGGGCGCCGTCACCGGGGAGCTGTTTTTT
- TRBD2 TRBJ2-7 TRBV28 14 CASSFSGSRNEQYF TGTGCCAGCAGTTTTAGCGGGAGTCGTAACGAGCAGTACTTC
- TRBD2 TRBJ2-3 TRBV28 16 CASNTLGTSNTDTQYF TGTGCCAGCAACACCTTAGGGACTAGTAACACAGATACGCAGTATTTT
- - TRBJ1-2 TRBV2 11 CASSAKYGYTF TGTGCCAGCAGTGCGAAGTATGGCTACACCTTC
- - TRBJ2-1 TRBV28 16 CASSSAAEGIYNEQFF TGTGCCAGCAGTTCCGCAGCGGAGGGGATCTACAATGAGCAGTTCTTC
few - TRBJ2-7 TRBV20-1 11 CSARRTLEQYF TGCAGTGCTAGGCGAACGCTCGAGCAGTACTTC
- TRBD2 TRBJ2-2 TRBV2 16 CASRRGLAGGAGELFF TGTGCCAGCAGAAGGGGACTAGCGGGAGGAGCCGGGGAGCTGTTTTTT
- - TRBJ1-1 TRBV7-2 14 CASSLVLGGTEAFF TGTGCCAGCAGCTTAGTGTTGGGAGGCACTGAAGCTTTCTTT
- - TRBJ1-2 TRBV18 11 CASSPGDGYTF TGTGCCAGCTCACCAGGGGACGGCTACACCTTC
- - TRBJ1-4 TRBV4-3 16 CASSQDAGGEGVKLFF TGCGCCAGCAGCCAAGATGCCGGGGGAGAAGGGGTAAAACTGTTTTTT